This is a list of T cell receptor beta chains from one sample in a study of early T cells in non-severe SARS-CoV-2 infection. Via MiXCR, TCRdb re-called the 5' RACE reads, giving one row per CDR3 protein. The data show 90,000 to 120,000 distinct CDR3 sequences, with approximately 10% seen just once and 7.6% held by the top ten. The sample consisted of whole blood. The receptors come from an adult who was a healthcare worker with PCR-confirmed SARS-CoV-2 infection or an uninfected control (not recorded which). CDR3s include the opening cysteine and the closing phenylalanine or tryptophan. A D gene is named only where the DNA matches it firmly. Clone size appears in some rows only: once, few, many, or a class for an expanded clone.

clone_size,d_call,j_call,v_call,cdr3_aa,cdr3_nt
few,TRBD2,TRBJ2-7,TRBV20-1,CSARLAGDYEQYF,TGCAGTGCTAGGTTAGCGGGAGATTACGAGCAGTACTTC
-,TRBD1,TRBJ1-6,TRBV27,CASRPGQYNSPLHF,TGTGCCAGCCGACCGGGACAGTATAATTCACCCCTCCACTTT
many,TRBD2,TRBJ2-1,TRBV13,CASVPLTSGSVYNEQFF,TGTGCCAGCGTACCCCTGACTAGCGGGAGTGTCTACAATGAGCAGTTCTTC
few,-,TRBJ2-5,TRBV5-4,CASSSQGRNQETQYF,TGTGCCAGCAGCTCCCAAGGACGGAACCAAGAGACCCAGTACTTC
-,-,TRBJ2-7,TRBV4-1,CASSQAEGPTYEQYF,TGCGCCAGCAGCCAGGCGGAGGGACCAACCTACGAGCAGTACTTC
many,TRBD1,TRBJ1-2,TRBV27,CASSLSVQGEVRGYTF,TGTGCCAGCAGTTTATCGGTACAGGGGGAGGTTCGCGGCTACACCTTC
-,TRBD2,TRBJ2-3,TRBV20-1,CSARLAGGSDTQYF,TGCAGTGCTAGACTAGCGGGAGGGTCAGATACGCAGTATTTT
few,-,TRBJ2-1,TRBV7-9,CANSLSSDEQFF,TGTGCCAACAGCTTGTCTTCCGATGAGCAGTTCTTC
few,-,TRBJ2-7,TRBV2,CASSDAAGQIEQYF,TGTGCCAGCAGTGATGCGGCGGGACAGATAGAGCAGTACTTC
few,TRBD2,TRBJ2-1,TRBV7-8,CASSLSPTGTRNEQFF,TGTGCCAGCAGCTTATCTCCTACCGGGACTAGAAATGAGCAGTTCTTC
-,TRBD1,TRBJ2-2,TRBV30,CACGQGAAGELFF,TGTGCCTGCGGACAGGGGGCGGCCGGGGAGCTGTTTTTT
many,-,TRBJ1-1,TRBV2,CASSERRDTEAFF,TGTGCCAGCAGTGAAAGGAGGGACACTGAAGCTTTCTTT
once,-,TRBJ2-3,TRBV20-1,CSARGSGADTQYF,TGCAGTGCTAGGGGTAGCGGCGCAGATACGCAGTATTTT
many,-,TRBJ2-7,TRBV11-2,CASIPPGGQGLYEQYF,TGTGCCAGCATCCCCCCTGGAGGGCAGGGACTCTACGAGCAGTACTTC
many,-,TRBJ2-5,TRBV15,CATSRGGQAKETQYF,TGTGCCACCAGCAGAGGGGGACAAGCCAAAGAGACCCAGTACTTC
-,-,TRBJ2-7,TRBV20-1,CSARDPVLQVNEQYF,TGCAGTGCTAGAGATCCCGTTCTACAGGTTAACGAGCAGTACTTC
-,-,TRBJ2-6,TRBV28,CASSGRSGANVLTF,TGTGCCAGCAGCGGCCGCTCTGGGGCCAACGTCCTGACTTTC
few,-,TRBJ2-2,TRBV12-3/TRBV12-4,CASSLAGWDLTGELFF,TGTGCCAGCAGTTTAGCAGGGTGGGATTTAACCGGGGAGCTGTTTTTT
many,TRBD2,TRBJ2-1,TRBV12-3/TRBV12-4,CASSLALGTIWFF,TGTGCCAGCAGTTTAGCGCTTGGGACTATCTGGTTCTTC
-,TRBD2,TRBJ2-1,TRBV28,CASSSGTSDYNEQFF,TGTGCCAGCAGTTCCGGGACTAGCGACTACAATGAGCAGTTCTTC
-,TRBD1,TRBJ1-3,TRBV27,CASSFRTGGNTIYF,TGTGCCAGCAGTTTCCGGACAGGGGGAAACACCATATATTTT
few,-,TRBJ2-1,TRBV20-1,CGVQSSYNEQFF,TGCGGAGTCCAGAGCTCCTACAATGAGCAGTTCTTC
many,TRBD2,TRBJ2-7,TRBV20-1,CSVGGTRTSFSVIYEQYF,TGCAGTGTCGGGGGGACTCGGACCTCGTTCTCCGTCATCTACGAGCAGTACTTC
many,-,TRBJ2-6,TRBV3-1,CASSHAPGLASGANVLTF,TGTGCCAGCAGCCATGCACCGGGACTCGCCTCTGGGGCCAACGTCCTGACTTTC
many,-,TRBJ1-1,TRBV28,CASSSGKADTEAFF,TGTGCCAGCAGTTCAGGGAAGGCGGACACTGAAGCTTTCTTT
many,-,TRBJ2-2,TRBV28,CASSFLTRNTGELFF,TGTGCCAGCAGTTTCCTTACTAGGAACACCGGGGAGCTGTTTTTT
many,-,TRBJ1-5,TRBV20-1,CSARGPGAGFNQPQHF,TGCAGTGCTAGGGGTCCAGGAGCTGGGTTCAATCAGCCCCAGCATTTT
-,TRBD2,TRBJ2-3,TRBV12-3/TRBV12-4,CASSFLVQQRAGDTDTQYF,TGTGCCAGCAGTTTTTTGGTCCAGCAGAGAGCGGGGGACACAGATACGCAGTATTTT
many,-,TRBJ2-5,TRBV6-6,CASRERGPPQETQYF,TGTGCCAGCAGGGAAAGGGGCCCCCCCCAAGAGACCCAGTACTTC
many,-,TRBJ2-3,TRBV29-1,CSGRRADLPTDTQYF,TGCAGCGGGAGAAGGGCAGACCTCCCCACAGATACGCAGTATTTT
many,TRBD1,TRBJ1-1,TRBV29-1,CSATGQGNTEAFF,TGCAGCGCAACGGGACAGGGGAACACTGAAGCTTTCTTT
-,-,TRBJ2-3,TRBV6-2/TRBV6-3,CASSYSILAIVETQYF,TGTGCCAGCAGTTACTCGATCTTGGCTATCGTAGAAACGCAGTATTTT
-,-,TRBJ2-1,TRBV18,CASSPRDQSSYNEQFF,TGTGCCAGCTCACCCCGTGACCAGAGCTCCTACAATGAGCAGTTCTTC
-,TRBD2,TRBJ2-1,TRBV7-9,CASRDKRLAGTSSYNEQFF,TGTGCCAGCAGGGATAAGAGGCTAGCGGGAACCAGCTCCTACAATGAGCAGTTCTTC
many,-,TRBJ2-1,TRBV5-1,CASSLSSTYEQFF,TGCGCCAGCAGCTTGAGTAGCACCTATGAGCAGTTCTTC
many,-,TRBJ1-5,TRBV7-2,CASSLNSNQPQHF,TGTGCCAGCAGCTTAAATAGCAATCAGCCCCAGCATTTT
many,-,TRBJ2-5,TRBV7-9,CASSLELRGAQYF,TGTGCCAGCAGCTTAGAACTAAGAGGGGCCCAGTACTTC
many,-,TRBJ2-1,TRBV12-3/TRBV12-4,CASSFPGTFYNEQFF,TGTGCCAGCAGTTTCCCAGGAACGTTCTACAATGAGCAGTTCTTC
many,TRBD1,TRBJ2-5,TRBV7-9,CASSSDRVAQETQYF,TGTGCCAGCAGCTCCGACAGGGTTGCCCAAGAGACCCAGTACTTC
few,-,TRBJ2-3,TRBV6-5,CASSYSGLRTDTQYF,TGTGCCAGCAGTTATTCGGGTCTGCGCACAGATACGCAGTATTTT
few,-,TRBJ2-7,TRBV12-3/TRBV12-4,CASSLRPYEQYF,TGTGCCAGCAGTTTGAGGCCCTACGAGCAGTACTTC
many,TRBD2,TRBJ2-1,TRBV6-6,CASSSGLARNEQFF,TGTGCCAGCAGCTCCGGACTAGCGAGAAATGAGCAGTTCTTC
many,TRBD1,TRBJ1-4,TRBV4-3,CASSQTGGGSSEKLFF,TGCGCCAGCAGCCAAACAGGGGGCGGCTCGAGTGAAAAACTGTTTTTT
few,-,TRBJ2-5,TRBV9,CASSVGQKETQYF,TGTGCCAGCAGCGTAGGACAAAAAGAGACCCAGTACTTC
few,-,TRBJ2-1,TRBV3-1,CASSQDGVAEQFF,TGTGCCAGCAGCCAAGATGGGGTAGCTGAGCAGTTCTTC
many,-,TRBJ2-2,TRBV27,CASSLGSGELFF,TGTGCCAGCAGTTTAGGCTCCGGGGAGCTGTTTTTT
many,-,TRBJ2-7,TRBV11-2,CASRYTSYEQYF,TGTGCCAGCAGATATACCTCGTACGAGCAGTACTTC
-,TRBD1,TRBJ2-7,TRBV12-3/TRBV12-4,CASSFGDRGRSGYEQYF,TGTGCCAGCAGTTTCGGGGACAGGGGGCGTTCAGGTTACGAGCAGTACTTC
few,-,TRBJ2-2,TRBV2,CASAGTANTGELFF,TGTGCCAGCGCCGGGACGGCGAACACCGGGGAGCTGTTTTTT
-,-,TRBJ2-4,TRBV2,CASSDTGYYIQYF,TGTGCCAGCAGTGACACAGGTTATTACATTCAGTACTTC
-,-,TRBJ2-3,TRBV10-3,CAISADHTDTQYF,TGTGCCATCAGCGCGGACCACACAGATACGCAGTATTTT
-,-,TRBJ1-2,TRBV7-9,CASSLEGRGSGYTF,TGTGCCAGCAGCTTAGAAGGCAGGGGTTCCGGCTACACCTTC
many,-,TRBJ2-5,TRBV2,CASSGLRETQYF,TGTGCCAGCAGTGGTCTCCGAGAGACCCAGTACTTC